Listed below are T cell receptor beta chains from one sample, sequenced in a study of blood T cell repertoires in COVID-19. Data came from immunoSEQ multiplex PCR; TCRdb stores just in-frame clones and leaves some out. The table records 200,000 or so clones, 89% of them present only once. Sequencing was performed on peripheral blood. The receptors come from a man aged 55 to 69 who had recovered from COVID-19. Each CDR3 is given with its conserved first and last residue. Each record gives: J gene, V gene, CDR3 protein.

J: TRBJ1-2; V: TRBV6-5; CDR3: CASSYSRERGYTF
J: TRBJ1-2; V: TRBV6-5; CDR3: CASSYRGSAGYTF
J: TRBJ2-3; V: TRBV6-6; CDR3: CASSSQDRSTDTQYF
J: TRBJ1-4; V: TRBV3-1/TRBV3-2; CDR3: CASSQDLGEYNEKLFF
J: TRBJ2-1; V: TRBV7-3; CDR3: CASSIYSGGARYEQFF
J: TRBJ1-6; V: TRBV5-4; CDR3: CASSPSPDRVLDSPLHF
J: TRBJ2-5; V: TRBV5-1; CDR3: CASSLEASGGGETQYF
J: TRBJ1-2; V: TRBV9; CDR3: CASSVTGQAKYGYTF
J: TRBJ1-2; V: TRBV2; CDR3: CASSRNGQNYGYTF
J: TRBJ2-5; V: TRBV7-9; CDR3: CASSLPGTGKETQYF
J: TRBJ2-1; V: TRBV4-2; CDR3: CASSYQGAAYNEQFF
J: TRBJ1-1; V: TRBV29-1; CDR3: CSVGLTGGTEAFF
J: TRBJ2-3; V: TRBV9; CDR3: CASSVDWGRAGDTQYF
J: TRBJ2-7; V: TRBV6-5; CDR3: CASSSPDRGSYEQYF
J: TRBJ2-5; V: TRBV3-1/TRBV3-2; CDR3: CASSHHAGGRQETQYF
J: TRBJ1-2; V: TRBV19; CDR3: CASSRGNYGYTF
J: TRBJ1-2; V: TRBV10-1; CDR3: CATPQGARRFKSYGYTF